Presented here are 10 T cell receptor beta chains from one specimen sequenced in a study of Tregs in tolerant kidney transplant recipients. The nonmyeloablative bone marrow transplants came from related graft donors, with transient mixed chimerism. Measured with immunoSEQ multiplex PCR; TCRdb has only the in-frame clones, and not every one. The sample has some 56,000 clones, about 89% seen once. Sequencing used CD8+ T cells from blood (PBMCs), obtained 24 months after the transplant. The receptor source for this set is a human patient who received a combined kidney and bone marrow transplant. The T cells may come from the graft donor.

This clone appeared a single time. This rearrangement joins TRBV7-9 to TRBJ2-7; the match to TRBD1 covers 12 bases. The CDR3 is 14 residues long. CDR1 SEHNR and CDR2 FQNEAQ come from the germline V gene (reference sequence). V shed 5 bases, J shed 5 bases, and the junction held 4 bases outside the gene matches. CDR3 sequence reads: CASSKGQGANEQYF. CDR3 DNA: TGTGCCAGCAGCAAGGGACAGGGGGCGAACGAGCAGTACTTC.

The chain employs TRBV30 and TRBJ2-7; 11 bases agree with TRBD2. Germline V CDR1 and CDR2: GTSNPN, SVGIG (reference sequence). After removal of 6 bases from V and 0 bases from J, the junction contained 4 bases not matched to a gene. The CDR3 is made up of 14 amino acids. The CDR3 DNA reads as TGTGCCTGCAGGGGACTAGCGGACTCCTACGAGCAGTACTTC. It translates to CACRGLADSYEQYF.

This clone was seen just once. Distinct nucleotide sequences in the sample also encode this CDR3. The V call is TRBV11-2, the J call TRBJ2-7; 10 nucleotides agree with TRBD1. CDR1 is SGHAT, CDR2 FQNNGV, per germline. Losses at the gene ends were 1 base for V and 4 bases for J; bases not matched to a gene: 1. CDR3 length equals 14 residues. The CDR3 is CASSLGQGAYEQYF. CDR3 bases: TGTGCCAGCAGCTTAGGACAGGGGGCTTACGAGCAGTACTTC.

The chain joins TRBV5-4 to TRBJ2-7; 11 bases align to TRBD1. With 5 bases clipped from V and 6 bases from J, the junction kept 7 bases outside the gene matches. CDR1 and CDR2 (germline): SGHNT, YYREEE (reference sequence). The CDR3 is 14 residues long. This CDR3 reads CASSLWTGGAEQYF. In nucleotides, the CDR3 is TGTGCCAGCAGTTTGTGGACAGGGGGCGCCGAGCAGTACTTC.

This clone was observed a single time. The chain carries TRBV13 and TRBJ1-1; 7 positions agree with TRBD1. Germline values: CDR1 PRHDT, CDR2 FYEKMQ (reference sequence). CDR3 length: 14 residues. J lost 7 bases, V lost 8 bases, and 13 bases had no gene match. The CDR3 sequence is CASVNMDRKYEAFF. The CDR3 region has the DNA TGTGCCAGCGTAAATATGGACAGGAAATATGAAGCTTTCTTT.

CDR3 in amino acids: CASSLTLQSAEAFF. CDR3 in DNA: TGTGCCAGCAGCTTGACCCTACAGTCCGCTGAAGCTTTCTTT. This sequence joins TRBV13 and TRBJ1-1; D is ambiguous. There are 14 residues in the CDR3. Germline CDR1 and CDR2: PRHDT and FYEKMQ (reference sequence). The V and J ends lost 3 bases and 6 bases respectively, with 14 bases between them.

V is TRBV27 and J is TRBJ2-1; no clear D gene. The CDR3 is made up of 11 amino acids. The germline gives CDR1 MNHEY, CDR2 SMNVEV (reference sequence). Trimming stripped 7 bases from V and 7 bases from J, with 8 bases between. DNA for the CDR3: TGTGCCAGCACCGCCGGGAATGAGCAGTTCTTC. Translated: CASTAGNEQFF.

Comment on this clone: Germline and junction disagree at one end, which may indicate a read error. The sample has other DNA sequences that encode this CDR3 too. V usage is TRBV9 and J usage is TRBJ1-6, with TRBD1 matching 9 bases. This CDR3 is built from 15 residues. CDR1 and CDR2 from the germline V gene are SGDLS and YYNGEE. The CDR3 region is CASSGEGQGNSPLHF. CDR3 bases: TGTGCCAGCAGCGGCGAGGGACAGGGAAATTCCCCCCTCCACTTT.

This clone was detected once. The gene calls are TRBV28 and TRBJ1-1; no clear D. Trimming removed 3 bases from V and 3 bases from J, with 17 bases in between. This CDR3 region has 16 residues. Germline V gene lookup returns CDR1 MDHEN and CDR2 SYDVKM. For the CDR3, the DNA is TGTGCCAGCAGTTTCGAGTTTGGGAGTTCCTACACTGAAGCTTTCTTT. Translation gives CASSFEFGSSYTEAFF. Looking up the rest from reference TRBV28 and TRBJ1-1 gives the full variable domain: DVKVTQSSRYLVKRTGEKVFLECVQDMDHENMFWYRQDPGLGLRLIYFSYDVKMKEKGDIPEGYSVSREKKERFSLILESASTNQTSMYLCASSFEFGSSYTEAFFGQGTRLTVV.

The gene calls are TRBV19 and TRBJ1-4; weak D call: TRBD1 (5 bases). Looked up from germline, CDR1 is LNHDA and CDR2 is SQIVND (reference sequence). V lost 5 bases, J lost 0 bases, and 10 bases lay in between. This CDR3 has 15 residues. The CDR3 loop is CASSHQGATNEKLFF. The DNA of the CDR3 is TGTGCCAGTAGTCATCAGGGTGCAACTAATGAAAAACTGTTTTTT.